This entry lists 12 T cell receptor beta chains sequenced from one sample in a study of regulatory T cells in long-lasting Graves disease. As for time point: persistent/refractory GD, antithyroid drugs over 5 years with positive TRAb. The TCR library was made from RNA that had been extracted from PBMCs in TRIzol. In building TCR beta libraries, iRepertoire HTBI primers were used together with Arm-PCR of CDR3 regions. Each CDR3 protein is one row after TCRdb ran MiXCR on the multiplex PCR reads. The repertoire holds more than 300,000 distinct CDR3 sequences, with approximately 25% as singletons. The material was peripheral blood mononuclear cells (PBMCs), obtained when the disease was refractory, from a patient treated with antithyroid drugs. The receptors shown here come from a woman in her forties with Graves disease.

This clonotype has only a few counts. CDR3 in amino acids: CASSLKVRTNYGYTF. In nucleotides, the CDR3 is TGTGCCAGCAGCTTGAAAGTCCGCACTAACTATGGCTACACCTTC. The genes are TRBV5-8 and TRBJ1-2; D ambiguous. CDR3 length: 15 amino acids. Trimming left V 1 base short and J 0 bases short, with 10 bases between. Looked up from germline, CDR1 is SGHTS and CDR2 is YDEGEE.

The rearrangement joins TRBV11-2 to TRBJ2-1; D call uncertain. V shed 4 bases and J shed 6 bases, with 10 bases lying between them. Germline V lookup: CDR1 SGHAT, CDR2 FQNNGV. CDR3 length equals 13 residues. The CDR3 region is CASSSQASNEQFF. The CDR3 nucleotides read TGTGCCAGCAGCTCCCAGGCCAGCAATGAGCAGTTCTTC.

Remarks on this clonotype: This CDR3 fails to terminate in the conserved phenylalanine or tryptophan, so it likely reflects a read error. The chain recombines TRBV6-9 with TRBJ2-5; D gene uncertain. The CDR3 is 12 residues long. Germline V lookup: CDR1 MNHGY, CDR2 SVAAGI. The V end lost 4 bases, the J end lost 2 bases, and 5 bases lay between the germline ends. CDR3 in amino acids: CASSLRQETQYL. In DNA, the CDR3 is TGTGCCAGCAGTTTAAGGCAAGAGACCCAGTACCTC.

In this sample, this clonotype turned up many times. This chain uses TRBV28 with TRBJ1-2; 7 positions match TRBD1. The trim removed 3 bases at V and 4 bases at J, leaving 5 bases unmatched. This CDR3 is built from 14 residues. Germline V gene data show CDR1 as MDHEN and CDR2 as SYDVKM. The CDR3 nucleotides read TGTGCCAGCAGTTTTGATGACAGGGTCTATGGCTACACCTTC. Translated: CASSFDDRVYGYTF.

The rearrangement joins TRBV12-3 or TRBV12-4 to TRBJ1-3; D is undetermined. V lost 5 bases to trimming and J lost 4 bases, with 9 bases between them. The CDR3 runs 13 residues. In DNA, the CDR3 is TGTGCCAGCAGTCCCCAAGGGGGAAACACCATATATTTT. It codes for CASSPQGGNTIYF.

Concerning this clonotype itself: This likely comes from a read error, as the CDR3 has no conserved phenylalanine or tryptophan at its end. This chain uses TRBV2 with TRBJ1-1, with D hard to call. The CDR3 runs 14 residues. In germline, CDR1 is SNHLY, CDR2 FYNNEI. This CDR3 reads CASTKIRENTEAFI. The DNA of the CDR3 is TGCGCCAGCACCAAGATTCGGGAAAACACTGAAGCTTTCATT.

This clonotype was picked up one time. The rearrangement links TRBV12-3 or TRBV12-4 to TRBJ2-7; TRBD2 agrees at 7 bases. Losses at the gene ends were 6 bases for V and 6 bases for J; bases not matched to a gene: 20. The CDR3 consists of 17 residues. Here the CDR3 DNA reads TGTGCCAGCAGCCGAGTGACTGGCGGGAGTTTGGCGGGCGAGCAGTACTTC. Encoded protein: CASSRVTGGSLAGEQYF.

This clonotype was detected a few times. The chain recombines TRBV29-1 with TRBJ1-4; 8 nucleotides line up with TRBD1. Germline CDR1 reads SQVTM; CDR2 reads ANQGSEA. The CDR3 runs to 13 residues. The junction had 8 bases not matched to a gene; V was cut back by 7 bases and J by 7 bases. CDR3: CSGSRGLFEKLFF. The CDR3 DNA reads TGCAGCGGATCCAGGGGGCTTTTTGAAAAACTGTTTTTT.

This clonotype has only one observation. This chain connects TRBV2 to TRBJ2-7; D perhaps matches TRBD1 (6 bases). Trimming took off 6 bases at V and 3 bases at J, with 18 bases between the two ends. CDR1 is SNHLY and CDR2 is FYNNEI in the germline V gene. The CDR3 has 15 residues. The CDR3 loop reads CASSQHQGQLYEQYF. CDR3 sequence (DNA): TGTGCCAGCAGCCAACACCAGGGGCAGCTCTACGAGCAGTACTTC.

This clonotype was seen many times. The gene calls are TRBV28 and TRBJ1-1, with 10 positions matching TRBD1. The length of the CDR3 is 14 residues. CDR1 and CDR2 from the germline V gene are MDHEN and SYDVKM. V dropped 6 bases and J dropped 10; count of bases not matched to a gene: 11. CDR3 residues: CASSRGGQGPVAFF. As DNA, the CDR3 is TGTGCCAGCAGCCGGGGGGGACAGGGGCCCGTAGCTTTCTTT.

The gene calls are TRBV10-2 and TRBJ2-5, with D possibly matching TRBD1 (6 bases). Germline CDR1 and CDR2: WSHSY and SAAADI. The V end was cut by 6 bases, the J end by 3 bases, with 17 bases between. This CDR3 has 15 amino acids. In DNA form, the CDR3 reads TGCGCCAGCAGGTGGACTGCCGAGGGGGAAGAGACCCAGTACTTC. Translated, it gives CASRWTAEGEETQYF.

At least ten counts were recorded for this clonotype. The gene calls are TRBV2 and TRBJ1-1; the D is unclear. CDR1 SNHLY and CDR2 FYNNEI come from the germline V gene. CDR3 length equals 13 residues. The V end lost 6 bases, the J end lost 5 bases, and 13 bases lay between the germline ends. CDR3 nucleotides: TGTGCCAGCAGGAACCGGGCGTTAACTGAAGCTTTCTTT. Amino acid sequence: CASRNRALTEAFF. The variable domain in full, completed from reference TRBV2 and TRBJ1-1, reads EPEVTQTPSHQVTQMGQEVILRCVPISNHLYFYWYRQILGQKVEFLVSFYNNEISEKSEIFDDQFSVERPDGSNFTLKIRSTKLEDSAMYFCASRNRALTEAFFGQGTRLTVV.